This T cell receptor (beta chain) was recorded in a study of cytomegalovirus exposure and HLA in healthy donors. Study-level results: Being productive about 87% or about 30% of the time was typical of most TCR beta V segments in an earlier analysis.

This clone has only a few counts. Its specificity is unknown. PCR primers comprised 60 Vbeta and 13 Jbeta primers. The repertoire was sequenced with immunoSEQ multiplex PCR; TCRdb's copy has only in-frame clones and lacks some. The sample includes some 140,000 clones, 70% to 80% of them seen just once. The CDR3 has 17 residues. Germline CDR1 SGHAT, CDR2 FQNNGV. V lost 4 bases and J 0 bases, leaving 18 bases between the germline ends. This chain uses TRBV11-2 with TRBJ1-1; D is unresolved. Specimen: PBMCs. The origin of this receptor is a man younger than 45 in good health and CMV-seronegative. The CDR3 spells CASSWEGIGIMNTEAFF. The CDR3 DNA is TGTGCCAGCAGCTGGGAGGGAATAGGGATAATGAACACTGAAGCTTTCTTT.